The 30 T cell receptor beta chains below come from one sample, sequenced in a study of response to subunit inactivated influenza vaccine. TCRdb processed the RT-PCR reads anew with MiXCR; each CDR3 protein has one entry. The sample consists of around 790,000 distinct CDR3 sequences, around 21% of them appearing once. Sequencing was performed on PBMCs from blood, taken more than 4 days after vaccination. The receptors originated from a man aged 50-59 years who received an inactivated influenza vaccine.

The chain carries TRBV7-2 and TRBJ2-3, with D unclear. Trimming removed 1 base from V and 4 bases from J, with 15 bases in between. The CDR3 runs to 16 residues. Germline CDR1 SGHTA, CDR2 FQGNSA. DNA of the CDR3: TGTGCCAGCAGCTTAGTCGCCCGTAGTTCGGCAGATACGCAGTATTTT. Amino acids: CASSLVARSSADTQYF.

The sample holds a few counts of this clonotype. This chain links TRBV20-1 with TRBJ2-1; 10 nucleotides align to TRBD2. The V and J ends lost 3 bases and 8 bases, in that order; junction bases with no gene match: 10. Germline assignment: CDR1 DFQATT and CDR2 SNEGSKA (reference sequence). The CDR3 is 15 residues long. CDR3 DNA: TGCAGTGCTAGTTCCGCTAGCGGGAGTACGCATGAGCAGTTCTTC. This gives the protein CSASSASGSTHEQFF.

The J gene is TRBJ2-1, the V gene TRBV20-1; 12 nucleotides line up with TRBD2. CDR1 and CDR2 (germline): DFQATT, SNEGSKA (reference sequence). V was pared by 1 base and J by 3 bases, with 4 bases of the junction left unmatched. This CDR3 is 16 amino acids long. CDR3 residues: CSARATGLAGYNEQFF. Written as DNA, the CDR3 is TGCAGTGCTAGAGCAACGGGACTAGCGGGCTACAATGAGCAGTTCTTC.

The CDR3 DNA follows: TGCAGCGTTGAACGGATGGTTTACCAAGAGACCCAGTACTTC. Translated, it gives CSVERMVYQETQYF. V is TRBV29-1 and J is TRBJ2-5; D is undetermined. V was pared by 2 bases and J by 0 bases, with 10 bases between. CDR3 length equals 14 residues. Per germline, CDR1 SQVTM and CDR2 ANQGSEA.

The rearrangement joins TRBV24-1 to TRBJ2-2; D unresolved. V lost 9 bases and J 6 bases, leaving 10 bases between the germline ends. The CDR3 extends over 12 amino acids. CDR1 is KGHDR, CDR2 SFDVKD, per germline. The CDR3 here is CATQKVAGELFF. The CDR3 nucleotides are TGTGCCACCCAAAAGGTGGCCGGGGAGCTGTTTTTT.

The CDR3 DNA sequence: TGTGCCAGGATACGGCGGGATGAGGACAAAAACATTCAGTACTTC. Translated, it gives CARIRRDEDKNIQYF. This chain uses TRBV7-2 with TRBJ2-4, with a possible D match to TRBD2 (6 bases). V lost 9 bases, J lost 3 bases, and 18 bases lay in between. This CDR3 has 15 amino acids. Germline V gene lookup returns CDR1 SGHTA and CDR2 FQGNSA.

The chain has TRBV7-9 and TRBJ2-3, with unresolved D. With 4 bases removed from V and 3 bases from J, the gap between germline ends came to 11 bases. Per germline, CDR1 SEHNR and CDR2 FQNEAQ (reference sequence). The CDR3 spans 14 residues. CDR3 region: CASSSRTLTDTQYF. CDR3 sequence (DNA): TGTGCCAGCAGCTCTCGGACCCTGACAGATACGCAGTATTTT.

This clonotype was recorded many times. The chain joins TRBV7-2 to TRBJ1-2, with TRBD1 matching over 9 bases. In germline, CDR1 is SGHTA, CDR2 FQGNSA. Trimming took 5 bases from V and 4 from J; bases not matched to a gene: 11. The CDR3 is made up of 16 amino acids. CDR3 residues: CASSPNRGRISYGYTF. The CDR3 DNA reads as TGTGCCAGCAGCCCGAACAGGGGGCGCATTAGCTATGGCTACACCTTC.

This clonotype was seen only a few times. The J gene is TRBJ2-7, the V gene TRBV10-3; 8 bases align to TRBD1. The CDR3 runs to 12 residues. The V segment lost 10 bases and the J segment 0 bases; nucleotides outside the gene matches: 2. In germline, CDR1 is ENHRY, CDR2 SYGVKD. CDR3 loop: CATQGASYEQYF. In DNA form, the CDR3 reads TGTGCCACCCAGGGGGCCTCCTACGAGCAGTACTTC.

This clonotype has a single count. The CDR3 coding sequence is TGTGCCAGCAGCACCGGGACCGATAATTCACCCCTCCACTTT. Its protein is CASSTGTDNSPLHF. V usage is TRBV12-3 or TRBV12-4 and J usage is TRBJ1-6; a weak D match, TRBD1 (5 bases). CDR3 length equals 14 residues. Trimming removed 6 bases from V and 5 bases from J, with 11 bases in between.

This clonotype occurred a few times. CDR3 coding DNA: TGTGCCAGCAGCTTAGGACTAGCGGGACAGTCCTACGAGCAGTACTTC. Translating gives CASSLGLAGQSYEQYF. The rearrangement uses TRBV7-8 and TRBJ2-7; 11 bases are shared with TRBD2. The junction had 3 bases not matched to a gene; V was cut back by 1 base and J by 1 base. In germline, CDR1 is SGHVS, CDR2 FQNEAQ. This CDR3 has 16 amino acids.

This clonotype was detected ten times or more. The chain carries TRBV20-1 and TRBJ2-5, with D hard to call. Germline V CDR1 and CDR2: DFQATT, SNEGSKA (reference sequence). There are 13 residues in the CDR3. The germline V and J ends were trimmed by 1 base and 5 bases, with 11 bases remaining between them. CDR3 sequence (DNA): TGCAGTGCTAGAGTCGTGATATTGGAGACCCAGTACTTC. Its protein is CSARVVILETQYF.

This clonotype has more than one count but fewer than ten. This chain connects TRBV7-8 to TRBJ2-7, with TRBD1 matching 10 bases. The CDR3 has 16 residues. The J segment lost 4 bases and the V segment lost 5 bases, leaving 11 bases of the junction unmatched. The germline gives CDR1 SGHVS, CDR2 FQNEAQ. CDR3 sequence (DNA): TGTGCCAGCAGCAGGTTCCCCGGGACAGGGGAGTACGAGCAGTACTTC. This encodes CASSRFPGTGEYEQYF.

The chain has TRBV5-1 and TRBJ2-3; 13 bases map to TRBD2. Germline V gene lookup returns CDR1 SGHRS and CDR2 YFSETQ. Unmatched junction bases numbered 13, after V lost 4 bases and J lost 5 bases. There are 18 residues in the CDR3. CDR3 nucleotide sequence: TGCGCCAGCAGCCCGGGTAGGACTAGCGGGGGTCTGGGAGATACGCAGTATTTT. Residues: CASSPGRTSGGLGDTQYF.

The V gene is TRBV20-1, the J gene TRBJ2-7, with 9 bases identical to TRBD2. The CDR3 covers 15 residues. V gave up 3 bases and J gave up 0 bases; unmatched junction bases: 6. Looked up from germline, CDR1 is DFQATT and CDR2 is SNEGSKA (reference sequence). The CDR3 protein is CSARGLAGSSYEQYF. The CDR3 nucleotides read TGCAGTGCTAGGGGTCTAGCGGGAAGCTCCTACGAGCAGTACTTC.

CDR3 nucleotide sequence: TGCGCCAGCAGGGGGGGACAGTTAGAAACCTACGAGCAGTACTTC. Its protein is CASRGGQLETYEQYF. This chain uses TRBV5-1 with TRBJ2-7; possibly TRBD1 for D (7 bases). The CDR3 is 15 amino acids. V was shortened by 5 bases and J by 2 bases, with 17 bases between the two germline ends. The germline V gene has CDR1 SGHRS and CDR2 YFSETQ. Full variable domain (remainder filled in from reference TRBV5-1 and TRBJ2-7): KAGVTQTPRYLIKTRGQQVTLSCSPISGHRSVSWYQQTPGQGLQFLFEYFSETQRNKGNFPGRFSGRQFSNSRSEMNVSTLELGDSALYLCASRGGQLETYEQYFGPGTRLTVT.

This clonotype has just a few counts. The CDR3 DNA reads TGTGCCAGCAGCCTGAGGACAGCATTGGTTCGCTCTGGGGCCAACGTCCTGACTTTC. This translates into CASSLRTALVRSGANVLTF. V is TRBV11-2 and J is TRBJ2-6; D might be TRBD1 (6 bases). The germline V gene has CDR1 SGHAT and CDR2 FQNNGV. This CDR3 has 19 residues. V lost 5 bases, J lost 0 bases, and 20 bases lay in between.

This clonotype was seen once. The chain carries TRBV29-1 and TRBJ1-4; D gene ambiguous. In germline, CDR1 is SQVTM, CDR2 ANQGSEA. There are 12 residues in the CDR3. The V and J ends lost 5 bases and 6 bases respectively, with 10 bases between them. This CDR3 is CSVPGFDEKLFF. CDR3 sequence (DNA): TGCAGCGTTCCTGGGTTCGATGAAAAACTGTTTTTT.

The chain recombines TRBV4-3 with TRBJ1-6; D ambiguous. This CDR3 has 14 amino acids. Trimming removed 0 bases from V and 10 bases from J, with 10 bases in between. Germline V gene data show CDR1 as LGHNA and CDR2 as YSLEER. The CDR3 coding sequence is TGCGCCAGCAGCCAAGATTTGCGCGGATCACCCCTCCACTTT. Residues: CASSQDLRGSPLHF.

J is TRBJ2-1 and V is TRBV7-8; 15 bases are a match to TRBD2. The V segment lost 4 bases and the J segment 9 bases; nucleotides outside the gene matches: 7. The CDR3 covers 16 residues. Germline loops: CDR1 SGHVS, CDR2 FQNEAQ. The CDR3 here is CASSSWTSGGASEQFF. The CDR3 region has the DNA TGTGCCAGCAGCTCCTGGACTAGCGGGGGGGCGAGTGAGCAGTTCTTC. The variable domain in full, with the rest retrieved from reference TRBV7-8 and TRBJ2-1, is GAGVSQSPRYKVAKRGQDVALRCDPISGHVSLFWYQQALGQGPEFLTYFQNEAQLDKSGLPSDRFFAERPEGSVSTLKIQRTQQEDSAVYLCASSSWTSGGASEQFFGPGTRLTVL.

V and J are TRBV2 and TRBJ1-2, with 8 positions matching TRBD1. V shed 10 bases, J shed 2 bases, and the junction held 6 bases outside the gene matches. The V gene's germline CDR1 is SNHLY and CDR2 FYNNEI. This CDR3 contains 13 residues. In DNA form, the CDR3 reads TGTGCCACCGGACAGGGTTTGAACTATGGCTACACCTTC. Protein: CATGQGLNYGYTF.

V gene TRBV12-3 or TRBV12-4 combines with J gene TRBJ1-5; no reliable D call. The V end lost 5 bases, the J end lost 1 base, and 9 bases lay between the germline ends. This CDR3 region has 14 residues. CDR3 amino acids: CASSHDQSNQPQHF. The DNA of the CDR3 is TGTGCCAGCAGTCACGACCAGAGCAATCAGCCCCAGCATTTT.

This chain connects TRBV11-1 to TRBJ2-1, with D possibly being TRBD1 or TRBD2 (5 bases each). CDR1 and CDR2 (germline): SGHAT, FQDESV (reference sequence). Trimming took 1 base from V and 0 from J, leaving 22 bases between them. The CDR3 is made up of 20 amino acids. As DNA, the CDR3 is TGTGCCAGCAGCTTAGGGGGCCGGGGTGAGTTCCCGAGCTCCTACAATGAGCAGTTCTTC. Its translation: CASSLGGRGEFPSSYNEQFF. Full variable domain (remainder filled in from reference TRBV11-1 and TRBJ2-1): EAEVAQSPRYKITEKSQAVAFWCDPISGHATLYWYRQILGQGPELLVQFQDESVVDDSQLPKDRFSAERLKGVDSTLKIQPAELGDSAMYLCASSLGGRGEFPSSYNEQFFGPGTRLTVL.

The table lists this clonotype with a few counts. The V call is TRBV29-1, the J call TRBJ2-5, with D unresolved. There are 12 residues in the CDR3. Germline assignment: CDR1 SQVTM and CDR2 ANQGSEA. Deletions cut 1 base from V and 4 bases from J, with 7 bases between. CDR3 protein: CSVEVGRETQYF. The CDR3 bases are TGCAGCGTTGAAGTTGGGCGAGAGACCCAGTACTTC.

The rearrangement uses TRBV10-3 and TRBJ2-7, with D possibly being TRBD2 (5 bases). The CDR3 loop spans 14 amino acids. V was pared by 0 bases and J by 2 bases, with 8 bases between. Germline loops: CDR1 ENHRY, CDR2 SYGVKD. The CDR3: CAISESAGPYEQYF. CDR3 DNA sequence: TGTGCCATCAGTGAGTCTGCGGGTCCCTACGAGCAGTACTTC.

This clonotype has just a few counts. The gene calls are TRBV6-2 or TRBV6-3 and TRBJ2-5; 14 positions agree with TRBD2. The V segment lost 6 bases and the J segment 2 bases; nucleotides outside the gene matches: 5. The CDR3 loop spans 16 amino acids. Germline V gene lookup returns CDR1 MNHEY and CDR2 SVGEGT. The CDR3 sequence: CASRRGLAGAQETQYF. CDR3 bases: TGTGCCAGCAGGCGGGGACTAGCGGGGGCACAAGAGACCCAGTACTTC.

The chain has TRBV12-3 or TRBV12-4 and TRBJ1-4, with TRBD1 as a possible D gene (5 bases). The V gene lost 2 bases and the J gene lost 8 bases, with 12 bases spanning the gap. The CDR3 sequence is 14 residues long. The CDR3 region is CASSLTGNKEKLFF. The CDR3 region has the DNA TGTGCCAGCAGTTTAACAGGAAATAAAGAAAAACTGTTTTTT.

The chain joins TRBV11-2 to TRBJ2-1; 11 bases fit TRBD2. CDR3 length: 17 amino acids. CDR1 SGHAT and CDR2 FQNNGV come from the germline V gene. The junction had 4 bases not matched to a gene; V was cut back by 2 bases and J by 1 base. The CDR3 reads CASSLSSSGGSYNEQFF. The CDR3 DNA is TGTGCCAGCAGCTTAAGTTCTAGCGGGGGGTCCTACAATGAGCAGTTCTTC.

This clonotype has a handful of counts. V gene TRBV5-1 combines with J gene TRBJ1-1, with a weak D call TRBD1 (6 bases). CDR1 SGHRS and CDR2 YFSETQ come from the germline V gene. V gave up 4 bases and J gave up 4 bases, with 14 bases separating them. The CDR3 loop spans 14 amino acids. The CDR3 is CASSAGGRRTEAFF. CDR3 coding DNA: TGCGCCAGCAGCGCGGGGGGGCGTCGCACTGAAGCTTTCTTT.

As DNA, the CDR3 is TGCGCCAGCAGCCTGAAGACAGGGAGGGATCAAAAACTGTTTTTT. Its protein is CASSLKTGRDQKLFF. The rearrangement joins TRBV5-1 to TRBJ1-4, with 7 nucleotides matching TRBD1. Germline values: CDR1 SGHRS, CDR2 YFSETQ. This CDR3 is built from 15 residues. V was clipped by 4 bases and J by 9 bases; unmatched bases: 12. Based on the CDR3 plus reference TRBV5-1 and TRBJ1-4, the full variable domain is KAGVTQTPRYLIKTRGQQVTLSCSPISGHRSVSWYQQTPGQGLQFLFEYFSETQRNKGNFPGRFSGRQFSNSRSEMNVSTLELGDSALYLCASSLKTGRDQKLFFGSGTQLSVL.